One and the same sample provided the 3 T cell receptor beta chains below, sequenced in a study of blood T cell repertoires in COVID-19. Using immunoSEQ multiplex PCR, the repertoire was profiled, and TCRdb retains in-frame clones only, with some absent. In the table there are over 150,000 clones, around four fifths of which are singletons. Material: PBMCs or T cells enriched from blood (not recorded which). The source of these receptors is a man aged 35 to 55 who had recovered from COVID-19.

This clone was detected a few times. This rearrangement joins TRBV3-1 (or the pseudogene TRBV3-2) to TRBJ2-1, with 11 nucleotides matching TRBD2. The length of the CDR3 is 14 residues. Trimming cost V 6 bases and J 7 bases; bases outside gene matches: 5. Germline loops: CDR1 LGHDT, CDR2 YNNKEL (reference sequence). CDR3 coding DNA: TGTGCCAGCAGGATAGCGGGAGGGCGGAATGAGCAGTTCTTC. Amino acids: CASRIAGGRNEQFF.

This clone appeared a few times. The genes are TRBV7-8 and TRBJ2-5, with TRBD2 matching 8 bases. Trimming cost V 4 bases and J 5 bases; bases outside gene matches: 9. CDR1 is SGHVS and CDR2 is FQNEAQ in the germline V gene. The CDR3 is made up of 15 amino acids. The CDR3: CASSYFRGRYETQYF. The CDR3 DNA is TGTGCCAGCAGCTATTTTCGCGGGAGGTATGAGACCCAGTACTTC.

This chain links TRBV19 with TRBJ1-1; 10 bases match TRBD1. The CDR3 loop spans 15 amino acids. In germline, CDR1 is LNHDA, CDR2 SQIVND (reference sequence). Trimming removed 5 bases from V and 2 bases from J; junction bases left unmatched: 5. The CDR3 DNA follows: TGTGCCAGTAGTTGGGACAGGGGACCAAACACTGAAGCTTTCTTT. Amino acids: CASSWDRGPNTEAFF. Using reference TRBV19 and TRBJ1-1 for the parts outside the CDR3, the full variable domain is DGGITQSPKYLFRKEGQNVTLSCEQNLNHDAMYWYRQDPGQGLRLIYYSQIVNDFQKGDIAEGYSVSREKKESFPLTVTSAQKNPTAFYLCASSWDRGPNTEAFFGQGTRLTVV.